This TCR beta chain was observed in a study of PD-L1 blockade in urothelial cancer. Looking at the study overall: From 0 to 3 prior chemotherapy regimens had been given to the patients.

From germline, CDR1 is MNHEY and CDR2 SMNVEV (reference sequence). Between the trimmed V and J ends, which lost 3 bases and 4 bases, there was a span of 10 bases. This CDR3 spans 13 amino acids. TCRdb keeps only in-frame clones here, not all; method: immunoSEQ multiplex PCR. The sample lists 25,000 to 40,000 clones, 65% to 90% seen once, with less than 40% in the top ten. Material: PBMCs, obtained around atezolizumab (anti-PD-L1) treatment. The clonotype comes from a man in his 60s with urothelial cancer. The chain combines TRBV27 with TRBJ2-7, with D perhaps matching TRBD1 (6 bases). The CDR3, as DNA: TGTGCCAGCAGTTTCGGCAGGGGTTACGAGCAGTACTTC. Translated, it gives CASSFGRGYEQYF.